These 12 T cell receptor beta chains were sequenced from one sample in a study of cytomegalovirus exposure and HLA in healthy donors. With 60 Vbeta and 13 Jbeta primers, the PCR was carried out. Measured with immunoSEQ multiplex PCR; TCRdb has only the in-frame clones, and not every one. Of around 95,000 clones in the sample, around 76% were seen once. The sample consisted of PBMCs. Source of these receptors: a man younger than 45 in good health and CMV-seropositive.

J is TRBJ2-7 and V is TRBV7-9, with D perhaps matching TRBD1 (5 bases). Germline CDR1 SEHNR, CDR2 FQNEAQ (reference sequence). The CDR3 contains 13 residues. V lost 1 base and J 6 bases, leaving 10 bases between the germline ends. CDR3 DNA: TGTGCCAGCAGCTTAGTTTCAGGGTTCGAGCAGTACTTC. Translation: CASSLVSGFEQYF.

This rearrangement joins TRBV9 to TRBJ2-5, with D tentatively TRBD1 (5 bases). With 0 bases removed from V and 1 base from J, the gap between germline ends came to 16 bases. CDR3 length: 17 amino acids. Per germline, CDR1 SGDLS and CDR2 YYNGEE. CDR3 loop: CASSVAVGASGQETQYF. Here the CDR3 DNA reads TGTGCCAGCAGCGTAGCGGTTGGGGCTTCGGGCCAAGAGACCCAGTACTTC.

This clone showed up just once. V is TRBV2 and J is TRBJ2-4; 8 positions agree with TRBD2. V was clipped by 1 base and J by 10 bases; unmatched bases: 9. The CDR3 loop spans 15 amino acids. CDR1 and CDR2 from the germline V gene are SNHLY and FYNNEI. The CDR3 is CASSEDRGGIDIQYF. CDR3 sequence (DNA): TGTGCCAGCAGTGAAGATCGCGGGGGGATTGATATTCAGTACTTC.

For the CDR3, the DNA is TGTGCCAGCAGTAGCAGGGGCGCGGTGGGGGCCAACGTCCTGACTTTC. Its protein product is CASSSRGAVGANVLTF. The rearrangement links TRBV7-2 to TRBJ2-6; perhaps TRBD1 as D (6 bases). This CDR3 contains 16 residues. Between the trimmed V and J ends, which lost 6 bases and 4 bases, there was a span of 16 bases. Germline V gene sequence: CDR1 SGHTA, CDR2 FQGNSA.

This clone was seen a few times. The chain recombines TRBV11-2 with TRBJ2-1, with a tentative D call TRBD2 (6 bases). V lost 4 bases to trimming and J lost 2 bases, with 18 bases between them. CDR3 length: 17 amino acids. Per the germline V gene, CDR1 is SGHAT and CDR2 is FQNNGV. In DNA, the CDR3 is TGTGCCAGCAGCTCCCAGGGCGGGGAACCAGCCTACAATGAGCAGTTCTTC. This sequence encodes CASSSQGGEPAYNEQFF.

This rearrangement joins TRBV9 to TRBJ2-2; 9 bases match TRBD2. There are 17 residues in the CDR3. Trimming cost V 3 bases and J 3 bases; bases outside gene matches: 9. Germline CDR1 is SGDLS and CDR2 is YYNGEE. The CDR3 DNA reads as TGTGCCAGCAGCGCCCCGGGCGGGGGGGTCGACACCGGGGAGCTGTTTTTT. This codes for CASSAPGGGVDTGELFF.

V usage is TRBV28 and J usage is TRBJ1-4; possibly TRBD1 for D (6 bases). This CDR3 comprises 16 residues. V was pared by 4 bases and J by 3 bases, with 15 bases between. The germline V gene has CDR1 MDHEN and CDR2 SYDVKM. The CDR3 sequence: CASSSHRVKANEKLFF. CDR3 sequence (DNA): TGTGCCAGCAGTTCTCACAGGGTTAAGGCTAATGAAAAACTGTTTTTT. Full variable domain (remainder filled in from reference TRBV28 and TRBJ1-4): DVKVTQSSRYLVKRTGEKVFLECVQDMDHENMFWYRQDPGLGLRLIYFSYDVKMKEKGDIPEGYSVSREKKERFSLILESASTNQTSMYLCASSSHRVKANEKLFFGSGTQLSVL.

CDR3 nucleotide sequence: TGTGCCAGCAGTGAGCAGAGCGGGGGGACCTTAAGGGATACGCAGTATTTT. It codes for CASSEQSGGTLRDTQYF. V gene TRBV2 combines with J gene TRBJ2-3; 9 bases are a match to TRBD2. V was clipped by 3 bases and J by 6 bases; unmatched bases: 13. CDR1 and CDR2 (germline): SNHLY, FYNNEI. The CDR3 covers 17 residues.

CDR3 DNA sequence: TGCGCCAGCAGCCAAGATGCGGGCTCCTACGAGCAGTACTTC. Amino acids: CASSQDAGSYEQYF. The chain links TRBV4-3 to TRBJ2-7; weak D call: TRBD2 (5 bases). This CDR3 is 14 amino acids long. CDR1 LGHNA and CDR2 YSLEER come from the germline V gene. Trimming cost V 0 bases and J 0 bases, with 6 bases left between them.

The chain couples TRBV18 to TRBJ1-5; D unclear. The CDR3 runs to 14 residues. Trimming removed 3 bases at V and 3 bases at J, with 9 bases between. Germline V gene lookup returns CDR1 KGHSH and CDR2 LQKENI. CDR3 sequence reads: CASSPAQFNQPQHF. The CDR3 DNA reads TGTGCCAGCTCACCCGCACAATTCAATCAGCCCCAGCATTTT.

This chain uses TRBV14 with TRBJ2-7; 8 nucleotides agree with TRBD1. V shed 4 bases, J shed 8 bases, and the junction held 10 bases outside the gene matches. The CDR3 is 14 residues long. From germline, CDR1 is SGHDN and CDR2 FVKESK. As DNA, the CDR3 is TGTGCCAGCAGCCTAGGGACAGGCTTAATTAAGCAGTACTTC. Its protein product is CASSLGTGLIKQYF.

This chain joins TRBV6-5 and TRBJ2-5, with D possibly being TRBD2 (5 bases). Trimming left V 0 bases short and J 5 bases short, with 13 bases between. The germline V gene encodes CDR1 MNHEY and CDR2 SVGAGI. This CDR3 has 15 residues. Here the CDR3 DNA reads TGTGCCAGCAGTTACTCCCAGGCTAGCCCCGAGACCCAGTACTTC. Translation: CASSYSQASPETQYF.